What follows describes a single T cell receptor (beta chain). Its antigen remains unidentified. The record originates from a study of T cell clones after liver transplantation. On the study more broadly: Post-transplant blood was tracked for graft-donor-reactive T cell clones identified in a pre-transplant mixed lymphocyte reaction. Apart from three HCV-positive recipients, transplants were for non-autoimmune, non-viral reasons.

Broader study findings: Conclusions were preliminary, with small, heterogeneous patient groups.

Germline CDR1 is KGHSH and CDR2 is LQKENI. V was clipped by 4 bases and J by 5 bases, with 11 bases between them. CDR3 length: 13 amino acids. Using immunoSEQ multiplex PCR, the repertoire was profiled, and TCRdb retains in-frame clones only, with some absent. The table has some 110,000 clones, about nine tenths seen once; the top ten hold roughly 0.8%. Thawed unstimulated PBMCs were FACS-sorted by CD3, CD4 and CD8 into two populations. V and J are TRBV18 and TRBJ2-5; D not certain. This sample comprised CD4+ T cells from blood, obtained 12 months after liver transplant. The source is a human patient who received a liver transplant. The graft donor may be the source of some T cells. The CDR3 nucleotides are TGTGCCAGCTCACGATCGCTCGGGGAGACCCAGTACTTC. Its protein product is CASSRSLGETQYF.